This T cell receptor (beta chain) comes out of a study of shared clonotypes between healthy human individuals. Across the whole study: The people who gave samples were a couple of women and a few men aged 18 to 49.

Whole-study results and caveats: Rarefaction exposed incomplete sorted-subset sequencing despite large depth. Among non-shared clonotypes, generation probabilities were lower than among those shared by all four donors.

For this clone: Its antigen is not identified.

Positively selected for CCR7, the CD45RO-negative cells used as naive CD8 cells excluded terminally differentiated effector memory CD45RA+ cells. The V end lost 3 bases, the J end lost 4 bases, and 16 bases lay between the germline ends. Germline values: CDR1 SGDLS, CDR2 YYNGEE. The CDR3 extends over 16 amino acids. Each replicate PCR on the sorted subsets used about 0.2 ug DNA (around 30,000 T cell genomes). Assay used: immunoSEQ multiplex PCR; TCRdb lists only in-frame clones, some missing. The table shows around 560,000 clones, with around 96% occurring only once. This receptor was taken from a woman aged 25 to 39 in good health. Input material: naive CD8+ T cells sorted from blood. This chain joins TRBV9 and TRBJ2-2; the D gene is possibly TRBD2 (6 bases). CDR3 nucleotide sequence: TGTGCCAGCAGCGATATAGCGGATATAATCACCGGGGAGCTGTTTTTT. Translation gives CASSDIADIITGELFF.